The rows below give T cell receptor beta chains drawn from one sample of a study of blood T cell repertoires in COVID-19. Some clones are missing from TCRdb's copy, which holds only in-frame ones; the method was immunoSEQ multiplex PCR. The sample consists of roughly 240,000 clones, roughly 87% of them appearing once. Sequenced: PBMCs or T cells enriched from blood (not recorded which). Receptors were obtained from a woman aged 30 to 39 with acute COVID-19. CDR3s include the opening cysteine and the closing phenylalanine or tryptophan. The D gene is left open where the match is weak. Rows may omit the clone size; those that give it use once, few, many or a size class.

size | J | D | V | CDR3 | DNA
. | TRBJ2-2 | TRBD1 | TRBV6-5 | CASRRTGNTGELFF | TGTGCCAGCAGGAGGACAGGGAACACCGGGGAGCTGTTTTTT
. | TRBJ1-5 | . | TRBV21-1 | CASSKGRKEQAQPQHF | TGTGCCAGCAGCAAAGGGAGGAAGGAGCAGGCTCAGCCCCAGCATTTT
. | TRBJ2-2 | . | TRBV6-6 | CASSYRGANTGELFF | TGTGCCAGCAGTTACCGGGGAGCGAACACCGGGGAGCTGTTTTTT
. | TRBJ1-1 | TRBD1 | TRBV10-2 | CASSELARGIAEAFF | TGCGCCAGCAGTGAATTAGCCAGGGGGATCGCTGAAGCTTTCTTT
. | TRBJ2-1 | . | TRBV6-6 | CASSSIRGSEQFF | TGTGCCAGCAGTTCCATCAGGGGAAGCGAGCAGTTCTTC
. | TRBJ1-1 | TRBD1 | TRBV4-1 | CASSHVPRGRGTEAFF | TGCGCCAGCAGCCACGTACCTAGGGGGCGCGGCACTGAAGCTTTCTTT
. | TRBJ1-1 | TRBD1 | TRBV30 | CAWRKGQGTEAFF | TGTGCCTGGAGGAAGGGACAGGGGACTGAAGCTTTCTTT
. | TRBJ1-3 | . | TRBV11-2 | CASGPLQDIYF | TGTGCCAGCGGCCCCCTGCAAGACATATATTTT
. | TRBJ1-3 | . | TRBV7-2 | CASSAGGSGNTIYF | TGTGCCAGCAGCGCGGGTGGCTCTGGAAACACCATATATTTT
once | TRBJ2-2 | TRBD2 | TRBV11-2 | CASSLTSGGASTGELFF | TGTGCCAGCAGCTTAACTAGCGGGGGGGCCTCCACCGGGGAGCTGTTTTTT
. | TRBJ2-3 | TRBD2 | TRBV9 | CASSSRLAGGQDTQYF | TGTGCCAGCAGCTCCCGACTAGCGGGGGGGCAAGATACGCAGTATTTT
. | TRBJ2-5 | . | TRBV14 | CASSQVLRADQETQYF | TGTGCCAGCAGCCAAGTCTTAAGAGCGGATCAAGAGACCCAGTACTTC
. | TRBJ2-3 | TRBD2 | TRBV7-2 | CASSSLAGWGTDTQYF | TGTGCCAGCAGCTCGTTAGCGGGGTGGGGCACAGATACGCAGTATTTT
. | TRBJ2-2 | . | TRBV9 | CASSVQGQLSTGELFF | TGTGCCAGCAGCGTACAGGGCCAGTTAAGCACCGGGGAGCTGTTTTTT
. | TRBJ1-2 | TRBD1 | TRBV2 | CASSVNRGVFGGYTF | TGTGCCAGCAGTGTAAACAGGGGAGTCTTTGGTGGCTACACCTTC
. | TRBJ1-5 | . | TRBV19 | CASSIMSGPQPQHF | TGTGCCAGTAGTATTATGAGTGGTCCCCAGCCCCAGCATTTT
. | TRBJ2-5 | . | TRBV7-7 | CASSLRGGGETQYF | TGTGCTAGCAGCTTAAGGGGAGGCGGAGAGACCCAGTACTTC
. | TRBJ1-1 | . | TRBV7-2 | CASSLVAGADTEAFF | TGTGCCAGCAGCTTAGTGGCGGGGGCGGACACTGAAGCTTTCTTT
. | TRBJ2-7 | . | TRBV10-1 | CASSPGMGGEQYF | TGCGCCAGCAGCCCCGGGATGGGGGGAGAGCAGTACTTC
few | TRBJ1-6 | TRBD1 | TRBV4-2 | CASRHQTGDYNSPLHF | TGTGCCAGCAGACACCAGACAGGGGACTATAATTCACCCCTCCACTTT
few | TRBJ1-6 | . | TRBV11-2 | CASSLDHVRSSPSPLHF | TGTGCCAGCAGCTTAGATCACGTCAGGTCGAGTCCTTCACCCCTCCACTTT
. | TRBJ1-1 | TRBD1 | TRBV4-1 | CASSQDGTGGLTEAFF | TGCGCCAGCAGCCAAGATGGGACAGGGGGTCTCACTGAAGCTTTCTTT
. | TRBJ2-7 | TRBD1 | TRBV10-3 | CAISESGTVAEQYF | TGTGCCATCAGTGAGTCTGGGACAGTCGCCGAGCAGTACTTC
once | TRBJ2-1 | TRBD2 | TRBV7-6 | CASSLADSSGGRGEQFF | TGTGCCAGCAGCTTAGCCGACTCTAGCGGGGGCCGGGGTGAGCAGTTCTTC
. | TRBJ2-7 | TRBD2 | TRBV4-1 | CASSHPDPPAGGIYEQYF | TGCGCCAGCAGCCACCCAGACCCCCCTGCGGGGGGTATTTACGAGCAGTACTTC
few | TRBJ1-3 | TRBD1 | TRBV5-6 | CASRPGQGTNTIYF | TGTGCCAGCAGACCCGGACAGGGCACAAACACCATATATTTT
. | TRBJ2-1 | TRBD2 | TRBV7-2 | CASSLSRLAGSYNEQFF | TGTGCCAGCAGCTTGTCTCGACTAGCGGGGTCCTACAATGAGCAGTTCTTC
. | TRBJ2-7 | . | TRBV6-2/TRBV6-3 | CASSTTAREQYF | TGTGCCAGCAGTACGACAGCCAGGGAGCAGTACTTC
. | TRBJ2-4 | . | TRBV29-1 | CSVVGLLAKNIQYF | TGCAGCGTTGTCGGTCTCCTAGCCAAAAACATTCAGTACTTC
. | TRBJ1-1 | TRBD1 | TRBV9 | CASSPGQGTEAFF | TGTGCCAGCAGCCCAGGACAGGGAACTGAAGCTTTCTTT
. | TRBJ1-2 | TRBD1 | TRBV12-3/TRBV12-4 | CASSLTGTDGYTF | TGTGCCAGCAGTTTAACGGGGACAGATGGCTACACCTTC
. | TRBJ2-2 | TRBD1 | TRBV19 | CASSDAGTGDTGELFF | TGTGCCAGTAGTGACGCCGGGACAGGGGACACCGGGGAGCTGTTTTTT
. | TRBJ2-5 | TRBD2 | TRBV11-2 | CASSLQLSGGAETQYF | TGTGCCAGCAGCCTTCAACTTAGCGGGGGGGCCGAGACCCAGTACTTC
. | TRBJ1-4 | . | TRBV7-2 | CASRRMEAPEKLFF | TGTGCCAGCAGACGAATGGAGGCTCCAGAAAAACTGTTTTTT
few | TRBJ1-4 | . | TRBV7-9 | CASSTRVLREKLFF | TGTGCCAGCAGCACCAGGGTGTTACGGGAAAAACTGTTTTTT
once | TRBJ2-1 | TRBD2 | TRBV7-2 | CASSPWDGGAYNEQFF | TGTGCCAGCAGCCCTTGGGACGGGGGGGCCTACAATGAGCAGTTCTTC
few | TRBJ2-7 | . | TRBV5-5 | CASSFLGSTYEQYF | TGTGCCAGCAGCTTCTTGGGGAGTACCTACGAGCAGTACTTC
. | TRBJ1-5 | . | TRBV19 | CASSIQGQPQHF | TGTGCCAGTAGTATTCAGGGTCAGCCCCAGCATTTT
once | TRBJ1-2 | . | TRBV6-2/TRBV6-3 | CASSPFRFFYGYTF | TGTGCCAGCAGCCCCTTTCGGTTTTTCTATGGCTACACCTTC
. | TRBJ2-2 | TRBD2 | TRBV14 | CASSPSGGVSGELFF | TGTGCCAGCAGCCCGAGCGGGGGGGTCTCCGGGGAGCTGTTTTTT
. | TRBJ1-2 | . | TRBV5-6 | CASISQGSNYGYTF | TGTGCCAGCATCAGCCAGGGGTCTAACTATGGCTACACCTTC
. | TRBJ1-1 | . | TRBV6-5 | CASSYSQGWATEAFF | TGTGCCAGCAGTTACTCCCAGGGATGGGCAACTGAAGCTTTCTTT
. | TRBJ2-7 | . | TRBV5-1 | CASSLGRGGYEQYF | TGCGCCAGCAGCTTGGGCAGGGGCGGCTACGAGCAGTACTTC
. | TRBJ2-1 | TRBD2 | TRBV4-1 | CASSLQGTSGHNEQFF | TGCGCCAGCAGCCTTCAGGGGACTAGCGGACACAATGAGCAGTTCTTC
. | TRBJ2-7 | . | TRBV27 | CASSLSGGSYEQYF | TGTGCCAGCAGTTTATCAGGGGGTTCCTACGAGCAGTACTTC
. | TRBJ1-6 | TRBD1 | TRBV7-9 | CASSLGTGDNSPLHF | TGTGCCAGCAGCTTAGGGACAGGGGATAATTCACCCCTCCACTTT
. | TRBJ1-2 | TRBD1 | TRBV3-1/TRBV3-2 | CASSPLQGAEVYGYTF | TGTGCCAGCAGCCCGTTACAGGGGGCGGAGGTCTATGGCTACACCTTC
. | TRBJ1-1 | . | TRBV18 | CASSLVRSPEAFF | TGTGCCAGCTCACTTGTCCGGAGCCCTGAAGCTTTCTTT
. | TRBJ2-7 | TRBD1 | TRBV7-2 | CASSGWDREVYEQYF | TGTGCCAGCAGCGGGTGGGACAGGGAGGTCTACGAGCAGTACTTC